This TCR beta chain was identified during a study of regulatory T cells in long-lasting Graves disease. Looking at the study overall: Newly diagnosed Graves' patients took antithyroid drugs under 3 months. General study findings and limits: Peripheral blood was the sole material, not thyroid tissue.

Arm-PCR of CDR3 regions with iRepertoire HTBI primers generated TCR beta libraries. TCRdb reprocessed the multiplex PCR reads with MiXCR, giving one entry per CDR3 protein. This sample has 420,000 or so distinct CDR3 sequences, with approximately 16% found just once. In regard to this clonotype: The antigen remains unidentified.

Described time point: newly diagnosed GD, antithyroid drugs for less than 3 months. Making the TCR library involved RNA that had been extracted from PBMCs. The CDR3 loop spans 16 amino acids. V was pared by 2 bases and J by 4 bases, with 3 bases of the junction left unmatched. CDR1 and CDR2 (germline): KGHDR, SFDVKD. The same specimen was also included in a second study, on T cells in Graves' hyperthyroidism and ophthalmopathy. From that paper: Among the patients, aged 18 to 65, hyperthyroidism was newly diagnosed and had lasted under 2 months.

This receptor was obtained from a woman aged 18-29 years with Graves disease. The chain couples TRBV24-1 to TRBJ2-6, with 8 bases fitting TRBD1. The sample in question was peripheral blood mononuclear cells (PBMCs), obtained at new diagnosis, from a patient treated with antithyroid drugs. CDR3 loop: CATSDWTGSGANVLTF. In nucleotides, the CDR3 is TGTGCCACCAGTGATTGGACAGGGTCAGGGGCCAACGTCCTGACTTTC.